This entry concerns a single T cell receptor (beta chain). This entry comes from a study of blood T cell repertoires in COVID-19. Overall study: The study drew acute and convalescent COVID-19 samples from the United States, Italy and Spain. Nucleic acid was either cDNA or gDNA, and it came from T cells, B-cell-depleted T cells, or PBMCs.

Per the original methods: Amplification of reference gene primers was used by the study to estimate nucleated cell counts. Produced via immunoSEQ multiplex PCR; TCRdb's table is partial and in-frame only. D and trimming come from the DNA, and the V and J calls and clone size come from that table. There are 190,000 or so clones in the sample; around nine tenths occur only once, and approximately 6.2% lies in the top ten. In germline, CDR1 is MDHEN, CDR2 SYDVKM. This CDR3 is built from 14 residues. The germline V and J ends were trimmed by 7 bases and 0 bases, with 13 bases remaining between them. Material: peripheral blood. The source is a man in his 60s who had recovered from COVID-19. The chain links TRBV28 to TRBJ2-7, with D possibly being TRBD2 (6 bases). The CDR3 loop reads CASKFAGSSYEQYF. In DNA, the CDR3 is TGTGCCAGCAAATTTGCGGGAAGCTCCTACGAGCAGTACTTC.